This T cell receptor (beta chain) was identified during a study of CD8 T cells in ankylosing spondylitis. In its sample, this clonotype was seen many times. Each CDR3 protein is one row after TCRdb ran MiXCR on the 5' RACE reads. In the table there are 200,000 to 250,000 distinct CDR3 sequences, 8% to 11% of which are singletons. Trimming removed 1 base at V and 0 bases at J, with 9 bases between. CDR1 and CDR2 from the germline V gene are MGHDK and SYGVNS. CDR3 size: 15 residues. Sequences were obtained from blood, either unsorted or a sorted T cell fraction (not recorded which). The gene calls are TRBV25-1 and TRBJ1-1; D uncertain. This TCR came from a male donor with ankylosing spondylitis or in good health (not recorded which). The CDR3, as DNA: TGTGCCAGCAGTGAATCCCCGGGGATGAACACTGAAGCTTTCTTT. This codes for CASSESPGMNTEAFF.